The 12 T cell receptor beta chains below were found in one sample sequenced in a study of circulating tumor DNA in untreated peripheral T-cell lymphoma. Repertoires were generated with immunoSEQ multiplex PCR, while TCRdb's copy carries only in-frame clones and drops some. The profile shows about 2,000 clones, less than 90% of them singletons. The sequencing sample was made of cell-free DNA from blood serum. The receptor source for this set is a human donor with peripheral T-cell lymphoma.

The genes are TRBV18 and TRBJ1-1, with TRBD1 as a possible D gene (5 bases). The CDR3 is 13 amino acids. Germline V CDR1 and CDR2: KGHSH, LQKENI. V was trimmed by 6 bases and J by 2 bases, leaving 10 bases between them. The CDR3 nucleotides read TGTGCCAGCTCCACCGGGGGAAACACTGAAGCTTTCTTT. Its translation: CASSTGGNTEAFF.

The chain joins TRBV15 to TRBJ1-2; D unclear. The germline V and J ends were trimmed by 0 bases and 4 bases, with 15 bases remaining between them. The germline CDR1 and CDR2 sequences are LNHNV and YYDKDF (reference sequence). The CDR3 extends over 16 amino acids. CDR3 region: CATSRDPTRRGYGYTF. As DNA, the CDR3 is TGTGCCACCAGCAGAGATCCGACGCGTCGAGGCTATGGCTACACCTTC.

The chain couples TRBV15 to TRBJ1-5; D gene ambiguous. Germline V gene data show CDR1 as LNHNV and CDR2 as YYDKDF (reference sequence). Trimming left V 0 bases short and J 7 bases short, with 10 bases between. The CDR3 totals 14 residues. DNA for the CDR3: TGTGCCACCAGCAGAGAGAGTGCTAAACAGCCCCAGCATTTT. The encoded protein is CATSRESAKQPQHF.

The chain combines TRBV5-4 with TRBJ1-6; TRBD1 aligns across 9 bases. V was clipped by 7 bases and J by 0 bases; unmatched bases: 5. Germline CDR1 SGHNT, CDR2 YYREEE (reference sequence). This CDR3 region has 16 residues. This CDR3 reads CASLDRGSSYNSPLHF. DNA for the CDR3: TGTGCCAGCTTGGACAGGGGAAGCTCCTATAATTCACCCCTCCACTTT.

V and J are TRBV5-6 and TRBJ1-2; TRBD1 agrees at 10 bases. The CDR3 runs 16 residues. The V and J ends lost 4 bases and 4 bases, in that order; junction bases with no gene match: 10. Germline assignment: CDR1 SGHDT and CDR2 YYEEEE. CDR3 DNA sequence: TGTGCCAGCAGCATTGACAGGGGGCGGGTAGGCTATGGCTACACCTTC. Translating it yields CASSIDRGRVGYGYTF.

J is TRBJ2-7 and V is TRBV11-2; D may be TRBD1 (6 bases). The V and J ends lost 5 bases and 2 bases respectively, with 13 bases between them. CDR3 size: 14 residues. CDR1 SGHAT and CDR2 FQNNGV come from the germline V gene. The CDR3, as DNA: TGTGCCAGCAGCCCTGGACAGTTTACCTACGAGCAGTACTTC. Protein: CASSPGQFTYEQYF.

The J gene is TRBJ2-7, the V gene TRBV6-1; D ambiguous. There are 16 residues in the CDR3. Germline-derived CDR1 and CDR2 are MNHNS and SASEGT. Deletions cut 4 bases from V and 2 bases from J, with 18 bases between. The CDR3 DNA reads as TGTGCCAGCAGTGCAAATCCAGCAGGCGTCACCTACGAGCAGTACTTC. Its translation is CASSANPAGVTYEQYF.

This clone appeared a few times. The chain has TRBV2 and TRBJ1-6, with D perhaps matching TRBD1 (5 bases). Trimming shortened V by 2 bases and J by 9 bases, and 11 bases separated the two germline ends. This CDR3 is built from 14 residues. In germline, CDR1 is SNHLY, CDR2 FYNNEI. CDR3 bases: TGTGCCAGCAGTGAAAGCAGGGTACGTTCACCCCTCCACTTT. Translated: CASSESRVRSPLHF.

The rearrangement links TRBV4-3 to TRBJ2-1; either TRBD1 or TRBD2 may supply D (7 bases each). The CDR3 loop spans 17 amino acids. The V end lost 1 base, the J end lost 5 bases, and 18 bases lay between the germline ends. CDR1 and CDR2 (germline): LGHNA, YSLEER. The CDR3: CASSQAGRGPPNNEQFF. The CDR3 DNA reads as TGCGCCAGCAGCCAAGCAGGGAGGGGGCCCCCTAACAATGAGCAGTTCTTC.

This chain links TRBV27 with TRBJ1-3, with D possibly being TRBD1 (6 bases). The CDR3 totals 14 residues. V was pared by 3 bases and J by 7 bases, with 13 bases between. CDR1 is MNHEY, CDR2 SMNVEV, per germline (reference sequence). CDR3: CASSFRDTTNTIYF. The CDR3 nucleotides read TGTGCCAGCAGTTTTCGGGACACAACCAACACCATATATTTT.

This clone was detected once. This chain uses TRBV5-1 with TRBJ1-3; 8 bases line up with TRBD1. V shed 4 bases and J 0 bases; nucleotides not matched to a gene: 6. There are 16 residues in the CDR3. Germline lookup yields CDR1 SGHRS and CDR2 YFSETQ. CDR3 protein: CASSDPGTGSGNTIYF. Here the CDR3 DNA reads TGCGCCAGCAGCGATCCTGGGACAGGCTCTGGAAACACCATATATTTT. Supplemented by reference TRBV5-1 and TRBJ1-3, the full variable domain reads KAGVTQTPRYLIKTRGQQVTLSCSPISGHRSVSWYQQTPGQGLQFLFEYFSETQRNKGNFPGRFSGRQFSNSRSEMNVSTLELGDSALYLCASSDPGTGSGNTIYFGEGSWLTVV.

This chain links TRBV19 with TRBJ1-1; D remains ambiguous. With 8 bases removed from V and 11 bases from J, the gap between germline ends came to 18 bases. Germline lookup yields CDR1 LNHDA and CDR2 SQIVND (reference sequence). The CDR3 has 12 amino acids. The CDR3 region is CASSTSRGYAFF. As DNA, the CDR3 is TGTGCCAGTTCTACCTCCCGAGGGTATGCTTTCTTT.